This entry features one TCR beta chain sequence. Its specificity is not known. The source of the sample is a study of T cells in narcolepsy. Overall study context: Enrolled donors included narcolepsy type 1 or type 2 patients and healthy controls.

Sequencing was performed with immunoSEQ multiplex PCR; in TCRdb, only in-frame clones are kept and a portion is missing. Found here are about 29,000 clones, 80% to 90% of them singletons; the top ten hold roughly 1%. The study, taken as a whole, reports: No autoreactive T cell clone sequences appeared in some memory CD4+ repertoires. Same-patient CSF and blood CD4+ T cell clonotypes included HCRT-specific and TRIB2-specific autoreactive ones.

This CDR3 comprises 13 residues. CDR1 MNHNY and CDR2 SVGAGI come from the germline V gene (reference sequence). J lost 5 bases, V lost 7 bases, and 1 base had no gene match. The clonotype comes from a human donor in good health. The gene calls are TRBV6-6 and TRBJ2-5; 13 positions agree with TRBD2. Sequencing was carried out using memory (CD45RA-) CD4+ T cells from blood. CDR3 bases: TGTGCCAGCAAGGGACTAGCGGGGGAGACCCAGTACTTC. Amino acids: CASKGLAGETQYF.